This section outlines one T cell receptor beta chain sequence together with its context. This sample is part of a study of blood T cell repertoires in COVID-19. Study context: The study drew acute and convalescent COVID-19 samples from the United States, Italy and Spain.

Germline assignment: CDR1 MNHEY and CDR2 SVGEGT. Germline trimming cut 5 bases from V and 5 bases from J; bases unmatched to any gene: 16. This CDR3 is 18 amino acids long. In the authors' workflow: Reference gene primer amplification gave nucleated cell count estimates. The repertoire was sequenced with immunoSEQ multiplex PCR; TCRdb's copy has only in-frame clones and lacks some. The V and J calls and clone size were taken over from that table, and D and trimming were inferred from the DNA. The sample has a few hundred thousand clones, 82% seen once; the top ten hold roughly 3%. Sequencing input: peripheral blood. The receptor comes from a woman between 18 and 29 years old with acute or convalescent COVID-19. The gene calls are TRBV6-2 or TRBV6-3 and TRBJ2-1, with 9 bases that match TRBD2. The CDR3, as DNA: TGTGCCAGCAGTCTTCCCCCTTCAGCGGGAGGTACAAACAATGAGCAGTTCTTC. Encoded protein: CASSLPPSAGGTNNEQFF.